This TCR beta chain came from a study of regulatory T cells in long-lasting Graves disease. Overall study results and limits: Since the sample size was small, accuracy may have been reduced. Persistent disease favored TRBV28, TRBJ1-2 and TRBJ2-5. Persistent patients had a count of shared public clonotypes (2,741) that exceeded that of new patients (around 960).

Noted time point: newly diagnosed GD, antithyroid drugs for less than 3 months. There was RNA extracted from PBMCs, and the TCR library was made from it. EDTA tubes received about 9.2 milliliters of collected peripheral blood. This clonotype was counted at least ten times. The antigen is undetermined. Both iRepertoire HTBI primers and Arm-PCR of CDR3 regions were used to build the TCR beta libraries. TCRdb reprocessed the multiplex PCR reads via MiXCR and lists one record per CDR3 protein. The top ten hold around 21% of the sample, which has 200,000 to 250,000 distinct CDR3 sequences, around 18% seen once. Germline CDR1 and CDR2: PRHDT and FYEKMQ (reference sequence). The trim removed 4 bases at V and 1 base at J, leaving 11 bases unmatched. The CDR3 length is 17 residues.

Sequenced here: peripheral blood mononuclear cells (PBMCs), sampled at new diagnosis, from a patient treated with antithyroid drugs. The chain recombines TRBV13 with TRBJ2-3; TRBD1 aligns across 7 bases. The TCR comes from a female donor with Graves disease. The CDR3 reads CASSSLVRTGGTDTQYF. The CDR3 DNA is TGTGCCAGCAGCTCCCTCGTTCGGACAGGAGGCACAGATACGCAGTATTTT.